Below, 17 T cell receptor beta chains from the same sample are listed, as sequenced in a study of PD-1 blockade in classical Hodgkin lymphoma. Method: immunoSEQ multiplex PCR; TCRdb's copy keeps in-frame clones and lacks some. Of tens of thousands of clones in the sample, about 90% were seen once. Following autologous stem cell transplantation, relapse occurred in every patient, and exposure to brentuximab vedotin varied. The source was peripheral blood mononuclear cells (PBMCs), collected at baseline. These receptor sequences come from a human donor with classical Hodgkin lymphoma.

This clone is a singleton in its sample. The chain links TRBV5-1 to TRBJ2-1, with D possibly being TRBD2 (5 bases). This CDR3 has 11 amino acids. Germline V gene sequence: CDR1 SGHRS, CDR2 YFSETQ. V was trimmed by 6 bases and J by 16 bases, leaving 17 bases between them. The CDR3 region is CASTTGQRRFF. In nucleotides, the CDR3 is TGCGCCAGCACCACGGGCCAGCGGCGATTCTTC.

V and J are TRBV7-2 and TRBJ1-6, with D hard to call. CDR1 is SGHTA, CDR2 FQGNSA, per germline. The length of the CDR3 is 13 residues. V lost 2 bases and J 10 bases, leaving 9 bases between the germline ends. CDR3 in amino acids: CASSLRMESPLHF. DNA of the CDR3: TGTGCCAGCAGCTTAAGGATGGAATCACCCCTCCACTTT.

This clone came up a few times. CDR3 protein: CAIGSSGSYEQYF. The CDR3 nucleotides are TGTGCCATCGGATCTAGCGGGAGCTACGAGCAGTACTTC. J is TRBJ2-7 and V is TRBV10-3, with 10 bases that match TRBD2. Germline V gives CDR1 ENHRY, CDR2 SYGVKD. With 8 bases clipped from V and 3 bases from J, the junction kept 4 bases outside the gene matches. CDR3 size: 13 residues.

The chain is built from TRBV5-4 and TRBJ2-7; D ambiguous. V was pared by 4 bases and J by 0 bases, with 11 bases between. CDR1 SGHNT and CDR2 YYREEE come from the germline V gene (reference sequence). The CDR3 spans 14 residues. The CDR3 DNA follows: TGTGCCAGCAGCCCGACGGATCGCTCCTACGAGCAGTACTTC. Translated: CASSPTDRSYEQYF.

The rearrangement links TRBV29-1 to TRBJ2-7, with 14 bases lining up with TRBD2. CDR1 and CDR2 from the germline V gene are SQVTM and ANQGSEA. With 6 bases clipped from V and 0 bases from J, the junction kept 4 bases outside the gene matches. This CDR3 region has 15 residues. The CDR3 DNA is TGCAGCGTATCCGGACTAGCGGGAGGCTCCTACGAGCAGTACTTC. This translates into CSVSGLAGGSYEQYF.

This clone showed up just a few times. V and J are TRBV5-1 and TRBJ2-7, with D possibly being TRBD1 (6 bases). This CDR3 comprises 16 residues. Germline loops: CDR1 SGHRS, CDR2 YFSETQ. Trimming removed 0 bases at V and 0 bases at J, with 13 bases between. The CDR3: CASSLGRGRSSYEQYF. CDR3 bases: TGCGCCAGCAGCTTGGGCAGGGGCCGAAGCTCCTACGAGCAGTACTTC.

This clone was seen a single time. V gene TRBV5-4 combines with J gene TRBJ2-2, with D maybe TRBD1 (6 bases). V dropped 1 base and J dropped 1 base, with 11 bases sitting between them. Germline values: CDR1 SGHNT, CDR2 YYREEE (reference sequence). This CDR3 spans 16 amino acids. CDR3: CASSLSRTVNTGELFF. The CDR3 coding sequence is TGTGCCAGCAGCTTGTCTCGGACAGTGAACACCGGGGAGCTGTTTTTT.

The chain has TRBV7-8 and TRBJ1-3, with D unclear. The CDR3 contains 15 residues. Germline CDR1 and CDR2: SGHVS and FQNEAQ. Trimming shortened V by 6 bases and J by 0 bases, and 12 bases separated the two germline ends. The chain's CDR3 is CASRKQESSGNTIYF. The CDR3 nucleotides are TGTGCCAGCAGGAAGCAGGAGAGCTCTGGAAACACCATATATTTT.

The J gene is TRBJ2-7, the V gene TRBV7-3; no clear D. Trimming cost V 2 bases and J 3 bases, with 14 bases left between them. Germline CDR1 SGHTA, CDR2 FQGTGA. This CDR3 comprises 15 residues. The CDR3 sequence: CASSLSAGQNYEQYF. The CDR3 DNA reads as TGTGCCAGCAGCTTATCGGCAGGCCAGAACTACGAGCAGTACTTC.

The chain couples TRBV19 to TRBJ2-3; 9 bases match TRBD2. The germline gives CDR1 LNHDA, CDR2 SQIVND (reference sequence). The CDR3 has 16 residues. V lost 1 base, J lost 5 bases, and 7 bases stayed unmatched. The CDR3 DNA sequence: TGTGCCAGTAGTATAGGGAGCGGGGGGAGGAAAGATACGCAGTATTTT. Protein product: CASSIGSGGRKDTQYF. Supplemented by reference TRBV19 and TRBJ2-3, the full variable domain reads DGGITQSPKYLFRKEGQNVTLSCEQNLNHDAMYWYRQDPGQGLRLIYYSQIVNDFQKGDIAEGYSVSREKKESFPLTVTSAQKNPTAFYLCASSIGSGGRKDTQYFGPGTRLTVL.

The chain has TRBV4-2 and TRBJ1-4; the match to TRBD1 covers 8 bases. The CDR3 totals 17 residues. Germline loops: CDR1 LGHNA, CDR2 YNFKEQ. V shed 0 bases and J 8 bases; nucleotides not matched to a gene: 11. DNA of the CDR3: TGTGCCAGCAGCCAAGAGTTTACGGACAGGGTTCAGGAAAAACTGTTTTTT. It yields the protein CASSQEFTDRVQEKLFF.

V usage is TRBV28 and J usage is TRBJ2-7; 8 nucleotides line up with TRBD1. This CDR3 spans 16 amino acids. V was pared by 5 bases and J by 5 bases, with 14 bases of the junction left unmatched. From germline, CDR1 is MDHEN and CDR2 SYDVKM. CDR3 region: CASSPGDRRSRNEQYF. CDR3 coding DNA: TGTGCCAGCAGTCCGGGGGACAGGCGTTCTCGAAACGAGCAGTACTTC.

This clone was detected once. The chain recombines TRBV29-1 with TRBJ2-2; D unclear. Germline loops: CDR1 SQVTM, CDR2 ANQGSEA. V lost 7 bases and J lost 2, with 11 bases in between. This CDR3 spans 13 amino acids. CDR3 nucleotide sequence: TGCAGCGCCGACCAGGAAAACACCGGGGAGCTGTTTTTT. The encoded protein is CSADQENTGELFF.

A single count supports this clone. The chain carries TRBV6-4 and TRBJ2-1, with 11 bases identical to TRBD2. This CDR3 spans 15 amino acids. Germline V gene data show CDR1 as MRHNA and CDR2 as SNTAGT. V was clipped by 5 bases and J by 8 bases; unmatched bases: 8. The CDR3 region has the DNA TGTGCCAGCAGTCCGTCTAGCGGGGGGCGACATGAGCAGTTCTTC. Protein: CASSPSSGGRHEQFF.

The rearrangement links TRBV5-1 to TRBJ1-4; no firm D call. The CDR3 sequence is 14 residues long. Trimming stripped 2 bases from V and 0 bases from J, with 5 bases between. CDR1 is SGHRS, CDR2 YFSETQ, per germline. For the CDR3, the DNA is TGCGCCAGCAGCTTACAGCCAACTAATGAAAAACTGTTTTTT. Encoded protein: CASSLQPTNEKLFF.

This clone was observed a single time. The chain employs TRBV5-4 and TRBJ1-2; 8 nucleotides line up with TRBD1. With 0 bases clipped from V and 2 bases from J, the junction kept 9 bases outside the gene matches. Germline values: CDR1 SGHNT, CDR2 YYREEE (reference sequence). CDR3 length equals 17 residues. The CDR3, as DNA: TGTGCCAGCAGCTTGGGGGGCCGGGACAGGAGGAACTATGGCTACACCTTC. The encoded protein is CASSLGGRDRRNYGYTF. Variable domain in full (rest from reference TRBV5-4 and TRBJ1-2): ETGVTQSPTHLIKTRGQQVTLRCSSQSGHNTVSWYQQALGQGPQFIFQYYREEENGRGNFPPRFSGLQFPNYSSELNVNALELDDSALYLCASSLGGRDRRNYGYTFGSGTRLTVV.

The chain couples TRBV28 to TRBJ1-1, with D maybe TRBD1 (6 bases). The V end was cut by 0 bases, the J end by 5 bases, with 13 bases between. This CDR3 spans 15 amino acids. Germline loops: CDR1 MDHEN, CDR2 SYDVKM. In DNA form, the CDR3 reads TGTGCCAGCAGTTTATGGAATGGGGGGCCGACTGAAGCTTTCTTT. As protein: CASSLWNGGPTEAFF.